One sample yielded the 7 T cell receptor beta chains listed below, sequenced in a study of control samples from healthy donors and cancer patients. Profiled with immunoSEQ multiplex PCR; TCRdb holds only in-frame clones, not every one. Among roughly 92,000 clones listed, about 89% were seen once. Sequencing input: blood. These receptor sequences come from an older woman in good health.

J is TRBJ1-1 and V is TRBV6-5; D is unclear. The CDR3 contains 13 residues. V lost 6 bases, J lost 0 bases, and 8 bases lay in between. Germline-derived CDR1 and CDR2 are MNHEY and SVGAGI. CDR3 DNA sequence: TGTGCCAGCAGAAGTGGTGTGAACACTGAAGCTTTCTTT. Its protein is CASRSGVNTEAFF.

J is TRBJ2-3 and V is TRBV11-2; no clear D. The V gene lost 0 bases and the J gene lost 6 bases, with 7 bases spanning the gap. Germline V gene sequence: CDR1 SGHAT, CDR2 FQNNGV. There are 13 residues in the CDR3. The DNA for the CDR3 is TGTGCCAGCAGCTTAGAGGGTCTCGATACGCAGTATTTT. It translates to CASSLEGLDTQYF.

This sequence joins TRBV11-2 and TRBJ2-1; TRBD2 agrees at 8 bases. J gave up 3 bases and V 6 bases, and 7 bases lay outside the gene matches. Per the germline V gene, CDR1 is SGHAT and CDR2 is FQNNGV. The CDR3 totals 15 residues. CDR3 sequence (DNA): TGTGCCAGCAGTGAAGAGCGGGGGATCTACAATGAGCAGTTCTTC. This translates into CASSEERGIYNEQFF.

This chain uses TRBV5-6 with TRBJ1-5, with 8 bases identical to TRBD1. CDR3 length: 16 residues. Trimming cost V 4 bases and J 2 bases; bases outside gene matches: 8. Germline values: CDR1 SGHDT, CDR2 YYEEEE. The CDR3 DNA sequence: TGTGCCAGCAGCCGGACAGGGAAGTGGGGCAATCAGCCCCAGCATTTT. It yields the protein CASSRTGKWGNQPQHF.

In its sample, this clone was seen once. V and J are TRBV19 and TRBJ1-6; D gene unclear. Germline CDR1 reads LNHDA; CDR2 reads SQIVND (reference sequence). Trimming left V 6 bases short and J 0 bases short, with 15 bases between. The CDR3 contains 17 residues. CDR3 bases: TGTGCCAGTAGGTACATGGACCCTAGCTCCTATAATTCACCCCTCCACTTT. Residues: CASRYMDPSSYNSPLHF.

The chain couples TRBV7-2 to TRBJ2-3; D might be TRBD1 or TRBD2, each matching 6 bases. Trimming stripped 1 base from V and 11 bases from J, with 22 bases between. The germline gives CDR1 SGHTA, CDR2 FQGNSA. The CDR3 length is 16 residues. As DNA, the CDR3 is TGTGCCAGCAGCTTAGGGGGGGCTAGCCATGCAGTGGAGCAGTATTTT. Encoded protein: CASSLGGASHAVEQYF.

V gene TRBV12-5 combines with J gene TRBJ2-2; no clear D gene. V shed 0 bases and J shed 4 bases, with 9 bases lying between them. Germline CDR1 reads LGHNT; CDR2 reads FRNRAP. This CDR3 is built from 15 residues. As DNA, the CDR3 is TGTGCTAGTGGTTTGGTAATCGCGAGCACCGGGGAGCTGTTTTTT. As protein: CASGLVIASTGELFF.